The text below deals with one T cell receptor (beta chain). The data were taken from a study of blood T cell repertoires in COVID-19. Overall study: Samples representing acute and convalescent COVID-19 were sourced from the United States, Italy and Spain. PBMCs, B-cell-depleted T cells, or T cells provided the cDNA or gDNA that made up the material.

V lost 4 bases and J lost 8; bases outside the gene matches: 8. This CDR3 has 14 amino acids. Looked up from germline, CDR1 is LNHDA and CDR2 is SQIVND (reference sequence). Assay: immunoSEQ multiplex PCR; the TCRdb copy retains only in-frame clones and omits some. The sample has about 220,000 clones; roughly 84% are singletons. The receptor comes from a man aged 35 to 55 with active or convalescent COVID-19. The rearrangement joins TRBV19 to TRBJ1-2; 9 nucleotides match TRBD1. The sample consisted of peripheral blood. Here the CDR3 DNA reads TGTGCCAGTAGTACCACCGGGACAGGGCAAGGCTACACCTTC. Residues: CASSTTGTGQGYTF.